This TCR beta chain is from a study of human T cells and chemical hapten exposure. Time point indicated: pre-sensitization, week 0. The treatment is: therapeutic diphenylcyclopropenone sensitization with weekly scalp DPC. Original data processing: A typical sample had 75,000 to 100,000 TCRs, with about 20,000 to 700,000 overall. Each CDR3 protein is one row after TCRdb ran MiXCR on the RACE reads. The V and J calls and clone size are TCRdb's, not the authors'. Of under 95,000 distinct CDR3 sequences in the sample, roughly 8.5% are singletons; the top ten hold approximately 2.4%. Trimming removed 4 bases from V and 1 base from J, with 11 bases in between. The germline V gene encodes CDR1 SGHAT and CDR2 FQNNGV. CDR3 length equals 14 residues.

The chain carries TRBV11-2 and TRBJ2-7; D ambiguous. The receptor was isolated from a middle-aged man with alopecia areata. Some clones in this sample may be carry-over from other donors' samples. Sequenced here: whole blood, sampled in connection with sensitization to the hapten diphenylcyclopropenone (DPC). CDR3 nucleotides: TGTGCCAGCAGCTCCAGACTGTCTTCCTACGAGCAGTACTTC. This translates into CASSSRLSSYEQYF.